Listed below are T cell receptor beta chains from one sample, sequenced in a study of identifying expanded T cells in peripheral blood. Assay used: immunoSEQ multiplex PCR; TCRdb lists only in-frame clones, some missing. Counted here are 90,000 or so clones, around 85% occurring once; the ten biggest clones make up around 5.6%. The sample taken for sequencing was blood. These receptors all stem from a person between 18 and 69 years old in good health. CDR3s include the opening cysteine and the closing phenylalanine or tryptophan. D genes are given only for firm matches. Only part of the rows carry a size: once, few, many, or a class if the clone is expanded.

CDR3 DNA: TGTGCCAGCAGCTTAGAGACTCCCTACGAGCAGTACTTC
CDR3 protein: CASSLETPYEQYF
D gene: .
V gene: TRBV11-2
J gene: TRBJ2-7
clone size: .

CDR3 DNA: TGTGCCAGTTCACTTGTTACGGGACGTGGCGTTCTAGACCCCTATAGCAATCAGCCCCAGCATTTT
CDR3 protein: CASSLVTGRGVLDPYSNQPQHF
D gene: .
V gene: TRBV19
J gene: TRBJ1-5
clone size: .

CDR3 DNA: TGTGCCAGCAGTCCCGGACGGGGGATGAACACTGAAGCTTTCTTT
CDR3 protein: CASSPGRGMNTEAFF
D gene: .
V gene: TRBV6-4
J gene: TRBJ1-1
clone size: .

CDR3 DNA: TGCGCCAGCAGCTTGGGGCCTCAGGGACAGACAAATTCACCCCTCCACTTT
CDR3 protein: CASSLGPQGQTNSPLHF
D gene: TRBD1
V gene: TRBV5-1
J gene: TRBJ1-6
clone size: .

CDR3 DNA: TGCGCCAGCAGCTTGGTACAGGGAAGGTTTGGACCTGAAGCTTTCTTT
CDR3 protein: CASSLVQGRFGPEAFF
D gene: .
V gene: TRBV5-1
J gene: TRBJ1-1
clone size: .

CDR3 DNA: TGTGCCTGGAGTGTAGATCGCTCTGATGCACCCCTCCACTTT
CDR3 protein: CAWSVDRSDAPLHF
D gene: .
V gene: TRBV30
J gene: TRBJ1-6
clone size: .

CDR3 DNA: TGCGCCAGCAGCCACTCCGGGACAGGTGAAACCTACGAGCAGTACTTC
CDR3 protein: CASSHSGTGETYEQYF
D gene: TRBD1
V gene: TRBV4-3
J gene: TRBJ2-7
clone size: .

CDR3 DNA: TGTGCCAGCAGCTTGGGCAGAAATAGCAATCAGCCCCAGCATTTT
CDR3 protein: CASSLGRNSNQPQHF
D gene: .
V gene: TRBV7-2
J gene: TRBJ1-5
clone size: .

CDR3 DNA: TGCGCCAGCAGCCAAGATCGGCAGGGAGGATGGACCTATAATTCACCCCTCCACTTT
CDR3 protein: CASSQDRQGGWTYNSPLHF
D gene: .
V gene: TRBV4-3
J gene: TRBJ1-6
clone size: once

CDR3 DNA: TGCGCCAGCAGCTCCGACAGGGAGGTTTATAATTCACCCCTCCACTTT
CDR3 protein: CASSSDREVYNSPLHF
D gene: TRBD1
V gene: TRBV5-1
J gene: TRBJ1-6
clone size: few

CDR3 DNA: TGTGCCAGCAGCTTTTTCACGGGACATAGGAACACTGAAGCTTTCTTT
CDR3 protein: CASSFFTGHRNTEAFF
D gene: .
V gene: TRBV7-8
J gene: TRBJ1-1
clone size: .

CDR3 DNA: TGTGCCACCCAGCCCCGCAACCAAGAGACCCAGTACTTC
CDR3 protein: CATQPRNQETQYF
D gene: .
V gene: TRBV6-1
J gene: TRBJ2-5
clone size: .

CDR3 DNA: TGTGCCAGCAGCTTAGTAGGCAGCCTCGCTGAAGCTTTCTTT
CDR3 protein: CASSLVGSLAEAFF
D gene: .
V gene: TRBV7-9
J gene: TRBJ1-1
clone size: .

CDR3 DNA: TGTGCCAGTAGTATAGATACCGCTAGCTGGAATACGCAGTATTTT
CDR3 protein: CASSIDTASWNTQYF
D gene: .
V gene: TRBV19
J gene: TRBJ2-3
clone size: .

CDR3 DNA: TGTGCCAGCACTAAACGGGACAGGGGGAGATCACCCCTCCACTTT
CDR3 protein: CASTKRDRGRSPLHF
D gene: TRBD1
V gene: TRBV7-9
J gene: TRBJ1-6
clone size: .

CDR3 DNA: TGTGCCAGCAGCCAGGGACTAGTAACGCAGTATTTT
CDR3 protein: CASSQGLVTQYF
D gene: TRBD2
V gene: TRBV14
J gene: TRBJ2-3
clone size: .

CDR3 DNA: TGTGCCAGCAGCTCGCCTAGGGCTACTGAAGCTTTCTTT
CDR3 protein: CASSSPRATEAFF
D gene: .
V gene: TRBV11-2
J gene: TRBJ1-1
clone size: .

CDR3 DNA: TGTGCCAGCAGCCGGGACACGACTGACTATGGCTACACCTTC
CDR3 protein: CASSRDTTDYGYTF
D gene: .
V gene: TRBV7-2
J gene: TRBJ1-2
clone size: .

CDR3 DNA: TGTGCCAGCAGCTCCGGGACAGGGGCTGCAACTAATGAAAAACTGTTTTTT
CDR3 protein: CASSSGTGAATNEKLFF
D gene: TRBD1
V gene: TRBV11-2
J gene: TRBJ1-4
clone size: .

CDR3 DNA: TGTGCCAGCAGTGAATTAGGAGGCACCGGGGAGCTGTTTTTT
CDR3 protein: CASSELGGTGELFF
D gene: .
V gene: TRBV25-1
J gene: TRBJ2-2
clone size: .

CDR3 DNA: TGTGCCAGCAGCCCGGTTCCGAGGGGCTTTGATGAAGCTTTCTTT
CDR3 protein: CASSPVPRGFDEAFF
D gene: .
V gene: TRBV5-5
J gene: TRBJ1-1
clone size: .

CDR3 DNA: TGTGCCTGGAGTAGGTTAGAAAATGAGCAGTTCTTC
CDR3 protein: CAWSRLENEQFF
D gene: .
V gene: TRBV30
J gene: TRBJ2-1
clone size: .

CDR3 DNA: TGTGCCAGTAGTATCACTGTCCTAACTGGCTACACCTTC
CDR3 protein: CASSITVLTGYTF
D gene: .
V gene: TRBV19
J gene: TRBJ1-2
clone size: .

CDR3 DNA: TGTGCCAGTAGTACGACGGGGTATACCGGGGAGCTGTTTTTT
CDR3 protein: CASSTTGYTGELFF
D gene: .
V gene: TRBV19
J gene: TRBJ2-2
clone size: .

CDR3 DNA: TGTGCCAGCAGAATCCAAAGCCAAGAGACCCAGTACTTC
CDR3 protein: CASRIQSQETQYF
D gene: .
V gene: TRBV5-4
J gene: TRBJ2-5
clone size: .

CDR3 DNA: TGTGCCAGCATGATGGCATCCTACGAGCAGTACTTC
CDR3 protein: CASMMASYEQYF
D gene: .
V gene: TRBV2
J gene: TRBJ2-7
clone size: .

CDR3 DNA: TGCGCCAGCAGCCTACCGGGCCCCGTCGACGAGCAGTACTTC
CDR3 protein: CASSLPGPVDEQYF
D gene: .
V gene: TRBV5-1
J gene: TRBJ2-7
clone size: few

CDR3 DNA: TGTGCCAGCAGCCGCGGGGCAGCCAGTATCTACGAGCAGTACTTC
CDR3 protein: CASSRGAASIYEQYF
D gene: .
V gene: TRBV5-6
J gene: TRBJ2-7
clone size: .

CDR3 DNA: TGTGCCAGCAGCTCAATCCAAAATGAGCAGTTCTTC
CDR3 protein: CASSSIQNEQFF
D gene: .
V gene: TRBV7-2
J gene: TRBJ2-1
clone size: .

CDR3 DNA: TGCGCCAGCAGCCAGGTCAATGAGCAGTTCTTC
CDR3 protein: CASSQVNEQFF
D gene: .
V gene: TRBV4-1
J gene: TRBJ2-1
clone size: .

CDR3 DNA: TGCGCCAGCAGCTTGTCACCGGGGGCCACAGATACGCAGTATTTT
CDR3 protein: CASSLSPGATDTQYF
D gene: .
V gene: TRBV5-1
J gene: TRBJ2-3
clone size: .

CDR3 DNA: TGCGCCAGCAGCGGGGAACCCACCACCACCGGGGAGCTGTTTTTT
CDR3 protein: CASSGEPTTTGELFF
D gene: .
V gene: TRBV5-1
J gene: TRBJ2-2
clone size: .

CDR3 DNA: TGTGCCAGCAGCTTAGGGACAGGGGCCTGGGATCAGTTCTTC
CDR3 protein: CASSLGTGAWDQFF
D gene: TRBD1
V gene: TRBV7-8
J gene: TRBJ2-1
clone size: .

CDR3 DNA: TGTGCCAGCTCCCCGGGACAGGGGGAGAATGAGCAGTTCTTC
CDR3 protein: CASSPGQGENEQFF
D gene: TRBD1
V gene: TRBV25-1
J gene: TRBJ2-1
clone size: .

CDR3 DNA: TGTGCCAGCAGCGTACAGGGGTCGAGGACTGAAGCTTTCTTT
CDR3 protein: CASSVQGSRTEAFF
D gene: TRBD1
V gene: TRBV7-9
J gene: TRBJ1-1
clone size: .

CDR3 DNA: TGTGCCAGCAGTTACTCGCCAGGGTTTAACACTGAAGCTTTCTTT
CDR3 protein: CASSYSPGFNTEAFF
D gene: .
V gene: TRBV6-5
J gene: TRBJ1-1
clone size: once

CDR3 DNA: TGTGCCTGGAGGGCCGGGACAGGGGTTAGTGCAGATACGCAGTATTTT
CDR3 protein: CAWRAGTGVSADTQYF
D gene: TRBD1
V gene: TRBV30
J gene: TRBJ2-3
clone size: .

CDR3 DNA: TGTGCCAGCAGTGATGATTCAAGTTGGGGGAAGTCGAACACTGAAGCTTTCTTT
CDR3 protein: CASSDDSSWGKSNTEAFF
D gene: .
V gene: TRBV2
J gene: TRBJ1-1
clone size: .

CDR3 DNA: TGTGCCTGGAGATCGGGGTATGAAAAACTGTTTTTT
CDR3 protein: CAWRSGYEKLFF
D gene: .
V gene: TRBV30
J gene: TRBJ1-4
clone size: .

CDR3 DNA: TGTGCCAGCAGTGAAGGGAGAGGAAATGAGCAGTTCTTC
CDR3 protein: CASSEGRGNEQFF
D gene: .
V gene: TRBV25-1
J gene: TRBJ2-1
clone size: .

CDR3 DNA: TGTGCCAGCAGCCGAGGCCGCTCTGGAAACACCATATATTTT
CDR3 protein: CASSRGRSGNTIYF
D gene: .
V gene: TRBV5-6
J gene: TRBJ1-3
clone size: .

CDR3 DNA: TGTGCCAGCTCCCGGGCAGGGGCAAATCTTTACGCTACCTTCTTT
CDR3 protein: CASSRAGANLYATFF
D gene: .
V gene: TRBV2
J gene: TRBJ1-1
clone size: once

CDR3 DNA: TGTGCCAGTAGTAAACCCCTCAGGGGAGGGATAAATATGGGGGATCAGCCCCAGCATTTT
CDR3 protein: CASSKPLRGGINMGDQPQHF
D gene: .
V gene: TRBV19
J gene: TRBJ1-5
clone size: .

CDR3 DNA: TGTGCCAGCAGCCAAGATCTCAGCGGCGCAGATACGCAGTATTTT
CDR3 protein: CASSQDLSGADTQYF
D gene: .
V gene: TRBV14
J gene: TRBJ2-3
clone size: .

CDR3 DNA: TGTGCCAGCAGCGTAACAGGCCGGGGCGAGCAGTACTTC
CDR3 protein: CASSVTGRGEQYF
D gene: .
V gene: TRBV9
J gene: TRBJ2-7
clone size: .

CDR3 DNA: TGTGCCAGCACGGGAGGGAGGCAGACCCAGTACTTC
CDR3 protein: CASTGGRQTQYF
D gene: TRBD2
V gene: TRBV6-5
J gene: TRBJ2-5
clone size: once

CDR3 DNA: TGTGCCAGCCGTGAGTCGGGGGATTCGATCGGCTACACCTTC
CDR3 protein: CASRESGDSIGYTF
D gene: .
V gene: TRBV19
J gene: TRBJ1-2
clone size: .

CDR3 DNA: TGTGCCAGCAGCTTAAATCCCCTAGCGGGAAGGAACTCCTACGAGCAGTACTTC
CDR3 protein: CASSLNPLAGRNSYEQYF
D gene: TRBD2
V gene: TRBV7-8
J gene: TRBJ2-7
clone size: .

CDR3 DNA: TGTGCCAGCACCCTAGACCGATCAAGGACAGAAGCTTTCTTT
CDR3 protein: CASTLDRSRTEAFF
D gene: .
V gene: TRBV5-5
J gene: TRBJ1-1
clone size: .

CDR3 DNA: TGTGCCAGCAGCCGCCCGCCGGGACCCCCCTACAATGAGCAGTTCTTC
CDR3 protein: CASSRPPGPPYNEQFF
D gene: .
V gene: TRBV7-3
J gene: TRBJ2-1
clone size: .